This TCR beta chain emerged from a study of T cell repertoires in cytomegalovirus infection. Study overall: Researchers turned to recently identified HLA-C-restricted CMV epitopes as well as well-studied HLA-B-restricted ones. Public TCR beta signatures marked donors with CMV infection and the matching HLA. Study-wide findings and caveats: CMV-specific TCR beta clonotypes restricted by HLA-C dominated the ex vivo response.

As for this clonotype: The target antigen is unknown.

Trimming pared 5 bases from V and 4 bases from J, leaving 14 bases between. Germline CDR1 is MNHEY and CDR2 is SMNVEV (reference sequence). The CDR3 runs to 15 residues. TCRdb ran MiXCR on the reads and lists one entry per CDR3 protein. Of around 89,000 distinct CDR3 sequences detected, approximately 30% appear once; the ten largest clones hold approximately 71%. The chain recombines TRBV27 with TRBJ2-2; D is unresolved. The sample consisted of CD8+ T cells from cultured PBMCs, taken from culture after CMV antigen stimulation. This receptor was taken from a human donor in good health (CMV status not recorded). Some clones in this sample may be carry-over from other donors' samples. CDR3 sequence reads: CASSPGLVGTGELFF. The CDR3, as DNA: TGTGCCAGCAGTCCGGGCCTCGTCGGCACCGGGGAGCTGTTTTTT.